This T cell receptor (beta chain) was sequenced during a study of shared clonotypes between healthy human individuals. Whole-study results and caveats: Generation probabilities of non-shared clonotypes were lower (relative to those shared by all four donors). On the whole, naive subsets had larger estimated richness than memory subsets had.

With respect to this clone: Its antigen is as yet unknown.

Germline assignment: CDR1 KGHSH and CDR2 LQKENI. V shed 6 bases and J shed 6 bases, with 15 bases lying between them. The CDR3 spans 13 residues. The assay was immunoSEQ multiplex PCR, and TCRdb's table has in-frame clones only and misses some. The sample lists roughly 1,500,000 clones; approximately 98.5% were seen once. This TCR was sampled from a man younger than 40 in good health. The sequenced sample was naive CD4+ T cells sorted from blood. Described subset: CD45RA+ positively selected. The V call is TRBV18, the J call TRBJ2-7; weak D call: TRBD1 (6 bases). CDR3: CASSGSGESEQYF. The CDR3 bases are TGTGCCAGCTCCGGGTCAGGGGAGTCCGAGCAGTACTTC.